The source of this TCR beta chain is a study of control samples from healthy donors and cancer patients (TCRdb year 2020). The library was made by the immunoSEQ multiplex PCR assay. This immuneACCESS table, as held by TCRdb, lists in-frame sequences with V and J called but not all clones. Of the missing ones, under half trace to an unresolved V gene in checked studies; the others have no known cause. The sample profile shows about 20,000 clones; approximately 80% of them were found once. In total, the top ten clones hold around 29% of the sample. With regard to this clone: The antigen it recognizes is unknown. Base qualities were left out, and no much larger clone turns up one base away.

Sequencing was carried out using PBMCs. The sequence derives from a man between 60 and 70 years old with head and neck cancer.

The CDR3 region reads CASSLAARNTGELFF. The DNA sequence is given as TGTGCCAGCAGCTTAGCGGCCCGAAACACCGGGGAGCTGTTTTTT. The sequence links TRBV7-8 to TRBJ2-2; confidence is insufficient to name the D gene. The CDR3 runs 15 amino acids, cysteine and phenylalanine included. Left in the record is the CDR3 DNA by itself, 45 bases read in frame from the first base. V is clipped by 0 bases and J by 2 bases, and the sequence between their germline boundaries is 7 bases long. In the germline V gene, CDR1 corresponds to SGHVS and CDR2 to FQNEAQ.